The 29 T cell receptor beta chains below come from one sample, sequenced in a study of blood T cell repertoires in COVID-19. Profiled with immunoSEQ multiplex PCR; TCRdb holds only in-frame clones, not every one. The profile covers some 240,000 clones, with around 90% appearing a single time and roughly 10% taken by the ten largest. Sequences were obtained from peripheral blood. Receptor source: a woman aged 70-85 years with COVID-19, enrolled during active disease.

The rearrangement links TRBV6-2 or TRBV6-3 to TRBJ1-5; the D gene is possibly TRBD1 (6 bases). The CDR3 is 16 amino acids. Germline CDR1 reads MNHEY; CDR2 reads SVGEGT. Trimming took 2 bases from V and 4 from J, leaving 15 bases between them. The CDR3 here is CASSYRTGKENQPQHF. CDR3 bases: TGTGCCAGCAGTTACCGTACAGGGAAAGAAAATCAGCCCCAGCATTTT.

The rearrangement links TRBV5-6 to TRBJ2-7; a possible D gene is TRBD2 (5 bases). CDR3 length: 16 residues. Trimming stripped 0 bases from V and 3 bases from J, with 16 bases between. CDR1 is SGHDT and CDR2 is YYEEEE in the germline V gene. CDR3 nucleotide sequence: TGTGCCAGCAGCTTGGATCCGCGGGTGGGCGGCTACGAGCAGTACTTC. It yields the protein CASSLDPRVGGYEQYF.

This clone was recorded once. The V gene is TRBV30, the J gene TRBJ1-6; unclear D gene. In germline, CDR1 is GTSNPN, CDR2 SVGIG (reference sequence). Trimming cost V 3 bases and J 2 bases, with 11 bases left between them. The CDR3 runs 15 residues. As DNA, the CDR3 is TGTGCCTGGAGGAATCAGGTTGCCTATAATTCACCCCTCCACTTT. This translates into CAWRNQVAYNSPLHF. Complete variable domain (other parts from reference TRBV30 and TRBJ1-6): SQTIHQWPATLVQPVGSPLSLECTVEGTSNPNLYWYRQAAGRGLQLLFYSVGIGQISSEVPQNLSASRPQDRQFILSSKKLLLSDSGFYLCAWRNQVAYNSPLHFGNGTRLTVT.

The V gene is TRBV7-9, the J gene TRBJ1-2, with TRBD1 matching 7 bases. The CDR3 length is 13 residues. From germline, CDR1 is SEHNR and CDR2 FQNEAQ (reference sequence). After removal of 5 bases from V and 6 bases from J, the junction contained 6 bases not matched to a gene. The CDR3 protein is CASSLRQGDGYTF. The DNA of the CDR3 is TGTGCCAGCAGCCTCCGACAGGGAGATGGCTACACCTTC.

V and J are TRBV27 and TRBJ2-5; maybe TRBD1 (6 bases). The CDR3 runs 13 residues. The V end was cut by 6 bases, the J end by 5 bases, with 13 bases between. CDR1 MNHEY and CDR2 SMNVEV come from the germline V gene (reference sequence). The CDR3 spells CASSAQGYETQYF. The CDR3 coding sequence is TGTGCCAGCAGCGCACAGGGATACGAGACCCAGTACTTC.

V usage is TRBV30 and J usage is TRBJ1-6; D is undetermined. This CDR3 has 15 amino acids. The ends were cut back, 2 bases at V and 4 bases at J, with 12 bases in the middle. Germline V gene lookup returns CDR1 GTSNPN and CDR2 SVGIG (reference sequence). The CDR3 region has the DNA TGTGCCTGGAGTACCAGAGGGATATATAATTCACCCCTCCACTTT. Translating it yields CAWSTRGIYNSPLHF.

This clone came up once. The genes are TRBV30 and TRBJ2-5, with TRBD2 matching 9 bases. Germline-derived CDR1 and CDR2 are GTSNPN and SVGIG (reference sequence). The length of the CDR3 is 15 residues. J lost 1 base, V lost 4 bases, and 7 bases had no gene match. The CDR3 sequence: CAWTIAGVGQETQYF. The CDR3 DNA reads TGTGCCTGGACGATAGCGGGAGTGGGCCAAGAGACCCAGTACTTC.

The V and J genes are TRBV28 and TRBJ1-1; weak D call: TRBD1 (5 bases). This CDR3 comprises 13 residues. Trimming pared 2 bases from V and 6 bases from J, leaving 10 bases between. Germline loops: CDR1 MDHEN, CDR2 SYDVKM. The CDR3 DNA reads as TGTGCCAGCAGTTTAGCAGGGAAGTCTGAAGCTTTCTTT. Residues: CASSLAGKSEAFF.

In its sample, this clone was seen once. The chain has TRBV2 and TRBJ2-7; 7 bases line up with TRBD1. CDR3 length equals 14 residues. The J segment lost 0 bases and the V segment lost 11 bases, leaving 10 bases of the junction unmatched. Germline CDR1 and CDR2: SNHLY and FYNNEI. The CDR3 DNA reads as TGTGCCGGCACACAGGGGTCGGCCTCCTACGAGCAGTACTTC. Its translation: CAGTQGSASYEQYF.

V and J are TRBV29-1 and TRBJ1-1; TRBD1 aligns across 9 bases. The J segment lost 4 bases and the V segment lost 6 bases, leaving 9 bases of the junction unmatched. Germline V gene sequence: CDR1 SQVTM, CDR2 ANQGSEA. CDR3 length: 14 amino acids. CDR3 in DNA: TGCAGCGTCGGGAGGACAGGGGTTAGCACTGAAGCTTTCTTT. It translates to CSVGRTGVSTEAFF.

The J gene is TRBJ1-6, the V gene TRBV5-6; TRBD1 matches 9 bases. CDR3 length: 14 residues. The J segment lost 7 bases and the V segment lost 7 bases, leaving 6 bases of the junction unmatched. Per germline, CDR1 SGHDT and CDR2 YYEEEE. The CDR3 nucleotides read TGTGCCAGCTGGCGGGACAGGGAGAATTCACCCCTCCACTTT. Translation gives CASWRDRENSPLHF.

This chain links TRBV4-1 with TRBJ1-1; 8 bases agree with TRBD1. Germline lookup yields CDR1 MGHRA and CDR2 YSYEKL. V lost 1 base and J lost 11; bases outside the gene matches: 9. The CDR3 loop spans 14 amino acids. In nucleotides, the CDR3 is TGCGCCAGCAGCCAAGTTCCCAGGGGGCCGCGGGCTTTCTTT. It codes for CASSQVPRGPRAFF.

This clone was seen only a few times. The J gene is TRBJ2-7, the V gene TRBV6-5, with a weak D call TRBD1 (6 bases). The CDR3 has 15 residues. Trimming removed 0 bases from V and 2 bases from J, with 11 bases in between. CDR1 and CDR2 from the germline V gene are MNHEY and SVGAGI. CDR3 protein: CASSYSWGPTYEQYF. The CDR3 DNA reads as TGTGCCAGCAGTTACTCTTGGGGGCCCACCTACGAGCAGTACTTC.

V gene TRBV7-8 combines with J gene TRBJ2-7, with D maybe TRBD2 (7 bases). Trimming cost V 5 bases and J 4 bases, with 15 bases left between them. This CDR3 has 14 residues. CDR1 and CDR2 from the germline V gene are SGHVS and FQNEAQ. Written as DNA, the CDR3 is TGTGCCAGCAGCCATTTGGAGGGGGGGTACGAGCAGTACTTC. This sequence encodes CASSHLEGGYEQYF.

The chain has TRBV9 and TRBJ1-1; TRBD1 might be the D (5 bases). The CDR3 spans 13 residues. From germline, CDR1 is SGDLS and CDR2 YYNGEE. Trimming stripped 4 bases from V and 11 bases from J, with 18 bases between. The CDR3 region is CASSITTQGLAFF. CDR3 in DNA: TGTGCCAGCAGCATCACCACTCAGGGTCTGGCTTTCTTT.

This rearrangement joins TRBV30 to TRBJ2-7; 7 bases line up with TRBD1. Trimming took 4 bases from V and 2 from J; bases not matched to a gene: 5. Germline V gene lookup returns CDR1 GTSNPN and CDR2 SVGIG (reference sequence). The CDR3 consists of 13 residues. CDR3 nucleotides: TGTGCCTGGACACCGGGACAGACCTACGAGCAGTACTTC. It translates to CAWTPGQTYEQYF.

The table lists this clone with a count of one. This chain links TRBV28 with TRBJ1-5, with D perhaps matching TRBD1 (5 bases). The V gene's germline CDR1 is MDHEN and CDR2 SYDVKM. The CDR3 extends over 14 amino acids. V was trimmed by 5 bases and J by 4 bases, leaving 12 bases between them. CDR3 sequence reads: CASSQPRANQPQHF. DNA of the CDR3: TGTGCCAGCAGTCAGCCCAGGGCTAATCAGCCCCAGCATTTT.

The V gene is TRBV11-1, the J gene TRBJ2-3; 9 bases fit TRBD1. Unmatched junction bases numbered 5, after V lost 2 bases and J lost 2 bases. This CDR3 contains 16 residues. Germline V CDR1 and CDR2: SGHAT, FQDESV (reference sequence). CDR3 sequence: CASSLMGQGNTDTQYF. DNA for the CDR3: TGTGCCAGCAGCTTAATGGGACAGGGAAACACAGATACGCAGTATTTT.

The chain links TRBV12-3 or TRBV12-4 to TRBJ2-2; D call uncertain. Trimming removed 3 bases at V and 9 bases at J, with 8 bases between. The CDR3 length is 12 residues. The CDR3 DNA is TGTGCCAGCAGTTTGATACAGCGGGAGCTGTTTTTT. This encodes CASSLIQRELFF.

This clone occurred a few times. The chain combines TRBV28 with TRBJ2-1; 7 nucleotides align to TRBD2. Germline trimming cut 3 bases from V and 10 bases from J; bases unmatched to any gene: 12. CDR3 length equals 15 residues. The germline CDR1 and CDR2 sequences are MDHEN and SYDVKM. The CDR3 nucleotides are TGTGCCAGCAGTTTGAGCTTAGCGGGTAAGAAGGAGCAGTTCTTC. Translation gives CASSLSLAGKKEQFF.

This sequence joins TRBV5-1 and TRBJ1-2, with D maybe TRBD1 (6 bases). CDR1 SGHRS and CDR2 YFSETQ come from the germline V gene. Trimming left V 3 bases short and J 2 bases short, with 8 bases between. The CDR3 runs to 13 residues. In DNA, the CDR3 is TGCGCCAGCAGCTCCGGACAGAACTATGGCTACACCTTC. As protein: CASSSGQNYGYTF.

The V call is TRBV6-5, the J call TRBJ1-4; no reliable D call. The germline V gene has CDR1 MNHEY and CDR2 SVGAGI. Trimming stripped 6 bases from V and 6 bases from J, with 8 bases between. This CDR3 contains 12 residues. The CDR3 DNA follows: TGTGCCAGCAGGCAACTAGATGAAAAACTGTTTTTT. This encodes CASRQLDEKLFF.

The table lists this clone with a count of one. This chain connects TRBV7-2 to TRBJ1-5; 8 positions agree with TRBD1. J gave up 3 bases and V 3 bases, and 7 bases lay outside the gene matches. Germline V CDR1 and CDR2: SGHTA, FQGNSA. The length of the CDR3 is 16 residues. The CDR3 bases are TGTGCCAGCAGCTTGAGGACAGGGATGACCAATCAGCCCCAGCATTTT. It yields the protein CASSLRTGMTNQPQHF.

The genes are TRBV23-1 and TRBJ2-7; 9 bases fit TRBD1. TRBV23-1 is annotated as an ORF whose role is uncertain. The CDR3 runs to 15 residues. J lost 5 bases, V lost 4 bases, and 9 bases had no gene match. The CDR3 nucleotides read TGCGCCAGCAGTCTAGTGGGACAGGGTCCCCACGAGCAGTACTTC. Translated: CASSLVGQGPHEQYF.

The chain employs TRBV6-2 or TRBV6-3 and TRBJ2-7; 9 bases map to TRBD1. In germline, CDR1 is MNHEY, CDR2 SVGEGT. This CDR3 region has 15 residues. Trimming removed 2 bases from V and 6 bases from J; junction bases left unmatched: 8. The CDR3 loop is CASSYPDRGSGEQYF. The CDR3 coding sequence is TGTGCCAGCAGTTACCCGGACAGGGGATCGGGCGAGCAGTACTTC.

This clone was seen only a few times. The chain employs TRBV7-8 and TRBJ1-2; D not certain. Germline V gene sequence: CDR1 SGHVS, CDR2 FQNEAQ. The CDR3 loop spans 15 amino acids. V lost 5 bases and J 2 bases, leaving 15 bases between the germline ends. The CDR3 DNA reads TGTGCCAGCAGCCTAAACAGCGGACCCAACTATGGCTACACCTTC. It codes for CASSLNSGPNYGYTF.

This chain connects TRBV2 to TRBJ2-5; tentative D call: TRBD2 (6 bases). The CDR3 extends over 16 amino acids. V was pared by 0 bases and J by 5 bases, with 16 bases between. The germline gives CDR1 SNHLY, CDR2 FYNNEI. CDR3 DNA sequence: TGTGCCAGCAGTGAAGCGCGGGGTTCCGGGTGGGAGACCCAGTACTTC. Encoded protein: CASSEARGSGWETQYF.

V is TRBV27 and J is TRBJ1-2; possibly TRBD1 for D (6 bases). The V end was cut by 2 bases, the J end by 5 bases, with 12 bases between. The length of the CDR3 is 14 residues. Germline CDR1 reads MNHEY; CDR2 reads SMNVEV (reference sequence). This CDR3 reads CASSLRQAQYGYTF. In DNA, the CDR3 is TGTGCCAGCAGTTTACGACAGGCCCAATATGGCTACACCTTC.

V is TRBV29-1 and J is TRBJ2-1; TRBD2 matches 9 bases. In germline, CDR1 is SQVTM, CDR2 ANQGSEA. The CDR3 is made up of 14 amino acids. J was trimmed by 3 bases and V by 6 bases; bases with no gene match: 6. CDR3 DNA: TGCAGCGTATTGACTAGCGGTAACTACAATGAGCAGTTCTTC. It encodes CSVLTSGNYNEQFF.